The source of this T cell receptor (beta chain) is a study of vaccination effects on CD4 cells after COVID-19. Study background: Cultivation was performed at approximately 2.1 million PBMC per well with roughly 9.2 IU/ml IL-2 and roughly 9.3 ug/ml peptides added.

Study-wide results and caveats: Recruitment yielded few convalescent patients, and the study had no early post-infection timepoints. Infection- and vaccine-induced clones contracted markedly late after vaccination.

About this clone itself: Antigen specificity is unknown.

Repertoires were generated with immunoSEQ multiplex PCR, while TCRdb's copy carries only in-frame clones and drops some. Of tens of thousands of clones listed, roughly 74% are singletons. Germline V gives CDR1 SQVTM, CDR2 ANQGSEA. Trimming left V 5 bases short and J 0 bases short, with 11 bases between. The length of the CDR3 is 14 residues. A 10-day culture period preceded the isolation of CD4+ T cells. All participants had two doses of either the BNT162b2 or mRNA-1273 vaccine. On both days 3 and 7, half of the culture medium was replaced with IL-2 medium. The sequencing here drew on CD4+ T cells from PBMCs cultured without peptide, taken after COVID-19 vaccination. The rearrangement joins TRBV29-1 to TRBJ2-4, with D hard to call. The clonotype originates from a human donor who received a COVID-19 vaccine. The CDR3 protein is CSVRPSLAKNIQYF. Here the CDR3 DNA reads TGCAGCGTTCGGCCCAGCCTAGCCAAAAACATTCAGTACTTC.